This is a list of T cell receptor beta chains from one sample in a study of regulatory T cells in long-lasting Graves disease. TCRdb ran MiXCR on the multiplex PCR reads and lists one entry per CDR3 protein. The data show fewer than 550,000 distinct CDR3 sequences, about a sixth seen once. This sample was also put to use in a study of T cells in Graves' hyperthyroidism and ophthalmopathy.

The source material was peripheral blood mononuclear cells (PBMCs), sampled at new diagnosis, from a patient treated with antithyroid drugs. Every receptor here comes from a woman between 18 and 29 years old with Graves disease. Both conserved end residues are part of each CDR3. A D gene is named only where the DNA matches it firmly.

CDR3 protein: CASSIGRSEITDTQYF
J gene: TRBJ2-3
V gene: TRBV11-2
D gene: -

CDR3 protein: CAISGQGAYEQYF
J gene: TRBJ2-7
V gene: TRBV10-3
D gene: TRBD1

CDR3 protein: CASSLSGTGLREKLFF
J gene: TRBJ1-4
V gene: TRBV28
D gene: TRBD1

CDR3 protein: CASSLLAGEDGELFF
J gene: TRBJ2-2
V gene: TRBV7-9
D gene: TRBD2

CDR3 protein: CASSLDTVYEQYF
J gene: TRBJ2-7
V gene: TRBV5-4
D gene: -

CDR3 protein: CASRTAGTVNTGELFF
J gene: TRBJ2-2
V gene: TRBV12-3/TRBV12-4
D gene: TRBD1

CDR3 protein: CASSPYGDQVEQPQHF
J gene: TRBJ1-5
V gene: TRBV28
D gene: -

CDR3 protein: CASSFNLKGSEGNQPQHF
J gene: TRBJ1-5
V gene: TRBV7-8
D gene: -

CDR3 protein: CASSFPYRGSTDTQYF
J gene: TRBJ2-3
V gene: TRBV12-3/TRBV12-4
D gene: TRBD1

CDR3 protein: CASIEMGQGNYEQYF
J gene: TRBJ2-7
V gene: TRBV13
D gene: TRBD1

CDR3 protein: CASSPIGTGPGKYNEQFF
J gene: TRBJ2-1
V gene: TRBV18
D gene: -

CDR3 protein: CASSLRPAANEKLFF
J gene: TRBJ1-4
V gene: TRBV27
D gene: -

CDR3 protein: CASSLPLGTGVSPLHF
J gene: TRBJ1-6
V gene: TRBV28
D gene: TRBD1

CDR3 protein: CASRDRALNTEAFF
J gene: TRBJ1-1
V gene: TRBV7-9
D gene: TRBD1

CDR3 protein: CASATDRVNQPQHF
J gene: TRBJ1-5
V gene: TRBV28
D gene: TRBD1

CDR3 protein: CASSGARGRRNEKLFF
J gene: TRBJ1-4
V gene: TRBV10-2
D gene: -

CDR3 protein: CASKRDNSYNEQFF
J gene: TRBJ2-1
V gene: TRBV10-2
D gene: -

CDR3 protein: CASSASGFTGELFF
J gene: TRBJ2-2
V gene: TRBV9
D gene: -

CDR3 protein: CASRFGQEVETQYF
J gene: TRBJ2-5
V gene: TRBV5-1
D gene: TRBD1

CDR3 protein: CASSGTGSEAFF
J gene: TRBJ1-1
V gene: TRBV6-1
D gene: TRBD1

CDR3 protein: CASSPPGVSTGIQETQYF
J gene: TRBJ2-5
V gene: TRBV18
D gene: -

CDR3 protein: CSVDAGAFHEQFF
J gene: TRBJ2-1
V gene: TRBV29-1
D gene: TRBD2

CDR3 protein: CASSPVGGSSYEQYF
J gene: TRBJ2-7
V gene: TRBV6-1
D gene: TRBD2

CDR3 protein: CAIRGGADQPQHF
J gene: TRBJ1-5
V gene: TRBV10-3
D gene: TRBD1

CDR3 protein: CASSLGTANEKLFF
J gene: TRBJ1-4
V gene: TRBV5-1
D gene: TRBD1

CDR3 protein: CASSPLSTYEQYF
J gene: TRBJ2-7
V gene: TRBV2
D gene: -

CDR3 protein: CASSHPGPAVQFF
J gene: TRBJ2-1
V gene: TRBV11-1
D gene: -

CDR3 protein: CASSTRGPYEAFF
J gene: TRBJ1-1
V gene: TRBV7-9
D gene: TRBD1

CDR3 protein: CASSFLRGTGELFF
J gene: TRBJ2-2
V gene: TRBV2
D gene: -

CDR3 protein: CASSLRRPGDTEAFF
J gene: TRBJ1-1
V gene: TRBV18
D gene: -

CDR3 protein: CASSLAESYEQYF
J gene: TRBJ2-7
V gene: TRBV27
D gene: -

CDR3 protein: CASSFAGDVTYEQYF
J gene: TRBJ2-7
V gene: TRBV27
D gene: -

CDR3 protein: CSARRTGITDTQYF
J gene: TRBJ2-3
V gene: TRBV20-1
D gene: TRBD1

CDR3 protein: CASSLSRSTDTQYF
J gene: TRBJ2-3
V gene: TRBV28
D gene: -

CDR3 protein: CASRLSAGLMNTEAFF
J gene: TRBJ1-1
V gene: TRBV19
D gene: -

CDR3 protein: CASSLDWFGTDTQYF
J gene: TRBJ2-3
V gene: TRBV5-1
D gene: -

CDR3 protein: CASSLSSTNEQFF
J gene: TRBJ2-1
V gene: TRBV11-3
D gene: -

CDR3 protein: CASSPREQNIQYF
J gene: TRBJ2-4
V gene: TRBV27
D gene: -

CDR3 protein: CASRGPGQGYGYTF
J gene: TRBJ1-2
V gene: TRBV2
D gene: TRBD1

CDR3 protein: CASSLARPTGSEQYF
J gene: TRBJ2-7
V gene: TRBV7-9
D gene: -

CDR3 protein: CASTTRRDSTDTQYF
J gene: TRBJ2-3
V gene: TRBV11-3
D gene: -

CDR3 protein: CASSEGYSGSEAFF
J gene: TRBJ1-1
V gene: TRBV9
D gene: -

CDR3 protein: CSVDTGQDYEQYF
J gene: TRBJ2-7
V gene: TRBV29-1
D gene: TRBD1

CDR3 protein: CASTRSTGELFF
J gene: TRBJ2-2
V gene: TRBV2
D gene: -

CDR3 protein: CASSVLGTRGYNEQFF
J gene: TRBJ2-1
V gene: TRBV6-1
D gene: TRBD2

CDR3 protein: CASRPLGLAEYNEQFF
J gene: TRBJ2-1
V gene: TRBV27
D gene: TRBD2

CDR3 protein: CASSSGGGDTQYF
J gene: TRBJ2-3
V gene: TRBV12-3/TRBV12-4
D gene: TRBD2

CDR3 protein: CASRPDNEKLFF
J gene: TRBJ1-4
V gene: TRBV12-3/TRBV12-4
D gene: -

CDR3 protein: CASSQQQSGQGAGDEQFF
J gene: TRBJ2-1
V gene: TRBV3-1
D gene: TRBD1

CDR3 protein: CASSLDAASVITDTQYF
J gene: TRBJ2-3
V gene: TRBV7-2
D gene: -

CDR3 protein: CASSAGYRVRKETQYF
J gene: TRBJ2-5
V gene: TRBV9
D gene: -

CDR3 protein: CAWSPDSHNEQFF
J gene: TRBJ2-1
V gene: TRBV30
D gene: -

CDR3 protein: CASSSLSSGYTF
J gene: TRBJ1-2
V gene: TRBV28
D gene: -

CDR3 protein: CASSITGGGEKLFF
J gene: TRBJ1-4
V gene: TRBV28
D gene: -

CDR3 protein: CASYLGAGGPTEQYF
J gene: TRBJ2-7
V gene: TRBV12-3/TRBV12-4
D gene: TRBD2